The 25 T cell receptor beta chains below were found in one sample sequenced in a study of blood T cells in healthy people across ages. A second PCR of roughly 7 to 11 cycles used a sample-barcoded 5' primer and a J-beta primer mix. Each CDR3 protein is one row after TCRdb ran MiXCR on the 5' RACE reads. The sample has about 640,000 distinct CDR3 sequences; under 65% are singletons. The sequenced material came from blood. The receptor source for this set is a man between 60 and 70 years old in good health.

This clonotype was observed a few times. The chain has TRBV27 and TRBJ2-3; TRBD2 matches at 8 bases. The V segment lost 6 bases and the J segment 3 bases; nucleotides outside the gene matches: 14. Germline CDR1 reads MNHEY; CDR2 reads SMNVEV (reference sequence). The CDR3 spans 17 residues. The CDR3 sequence is CASRRVSGGGRTDTQYF. Here the CDR3 DNA reads TGTGCCAGCAGACGGGTGTCGGGGGGGGGTAGGACAGATACGCAGTATTTT.

V and J are TRBV4-1 and TRBJ2-5; D is perhaps TRBD1 (6 bases). Germline V lookup: CDR1 MGHRA, CDR2 YSYEKL. The CDR3 length is 14 residues. Trimming removed 0 bases from V and 5 bases from J, with 10 bases in between. CDR3 amino acids: CASSQEQGTETQYF. The DNA for the CDR3 is TGCGCCAGCAGCCAAGAGCAGGGGACGGAGACCCAGTACTTC.

The genes are TRBV27 and TRBJ2-7; 8 bases line up with TRBD2. TRBJ2-5 explains the end of the DNA better; the J call may be wrong. Germline V gives CDR1 MNHEY, CDR2 SMNVEV (reference sequence). The length of the CDR3 is 16 residues. The CDR3 is CASSLNPGGGRETQYF. The DNA of the CDR3 is TGTGCCAGCAGTTTAAACCCGGGAGGCGGGAGGGAGACCCAGTACTTC.

This clonotype was seen once. The chain is built from TRBV3-1 and TRBJ2-1, with a weak D call TRBD2 (5 bases). Trimming stripped 1 base from V and 6 bases from J, with 22 bases between. CDR3 length: 18 residues. Germline lookup yields CDR1 LGHDT and CDR2 YNNKEL (reference sequence). The CDR3 DNA reads TGTGCCAGCAGCCAAGTGGTCCCTCGGGGTCCCCAAGGCAATGAGCAGTTCTTC. Residues: CASSQVVPRGPQGNEQFF.

This clonotype turned up a few times. The V call is TRBV18, the J call TRBJ1-2; no clear D gene. This CDR3 spans 15 amino acids. Germline V gene sequence: CDR1 KGHSH, CDR2 LQKENI. Trimming took 2 bases from V and 0 from J, leaving 10 bases between them. The DNA of the CDR3 is TGTGCCAGCTCACCAGGGATGGACTCTAACTATGGCTACACCTTC. This codes for CASSPGMDSNYGYTF.

J is TRBJ2-5 and V is TRBV3-1; no definite D call. Germline-derived CDR1 and CDR2 are LGHDT and YNNKEL (reference sequence). The CDR3 is 15 amino acids. The V end was cut by 1 base, the J end by 5 bases, with 14 bases between. The CDR3 protein is CASSQGNRLVETQYF. In DNA, the CDR3 is TGTGCCAGCAGCCAAGGAAACCGCCTGGTGGAGACCCAGTACTTC.

This clonotype has just a few counts. The J gene is TRBJ2-1, the V gene TRBV25-1, with 10 bases lining up with TRBD2. The germline gives CDR1 MGHDK, CDR2 SYGVNS. The length of the CDR3 is 18 residues. V lost 6 bases, J lost 0 bases, and 11 bases stayed unmatched. The CDR3 loop is CASRKGGSGGSSYNEQFF. The CDR3 DNA reads TGTGCCAGCAGGAAGGGGGGTAGCGGGGGGAGCTCCTACAATGAGCAGTTCTTC.

This clonotype was observed at least ten times. It is unclear where the CDR3 begins or ends on the DNA, so no DNA is shown, and the CDR3 is as TCRdb lists it. V and J are TRBV6-4 and TRBJ2-3. Germline CDR1 is MRHNA and CDR2 is SNTAGT. The CDR3 comprises 14 residues, both ends counted. Here the CDR3 reads CASSTSGFSDTQYF.

The chain joins TRBV11-2 to TRBJ2-5; possible D gene TRBD2, 5 bases. Near its end, the DNA agrees better with TRBJ2-1, so the J call may be wrong. Germline-derived CDR1 and CDR2 are SGHAT and FQNNGV. CDR3 length: 12 amino acids. The CDR3 reads CASSFQREGQFF. The CDR3 nucleotides are TGTGCCAGCAGCTTTCAACGGGAAGGGCAGTTCTTC.

This chain links TRBV29-1 with TRBJ1-4; D may be TRBD1 (5 bases). Between the trimmed V and J ends, which lost 7 bases and 5 bases, there was a span of 11 bases. CDR3 size: 12 residues. CDR1 and CDR2 (germline): SQVTM, ANQGSEA. CDR3 nucleotides: TGCAGCGCCGGGACCTCAAATGAAAAACTGTTTTTT. It is translated as CSAGTSNEKLFF.

V and J are TRBV7-8 and TRBJ1-1; TRBD1 aligns across 9 bases. The CDR3 covers 17 residues. CDR1 SGHVS and CDR2 FQNEAQ come from the germline V gene. V lost 5 bases and J lost 4; bases outside the gene matches: 14. The CDR3, as DNA: TGTGCCAGCAGCATATGGACAGGGGAGGCGACGGGCACTGAAGCTTTCTTT. Amino acids: CASSIWTGEATGTEAFF.

This chain connects TRBV20-1 to TRBJ2-1; 9 nucleotides agree with TRBD2. V gave up 0 bases and J gave up 6 bases; unmatched junction bases: 6. Germline V gene lookup returns CDR1 DFQATT and CDR2 SNEGSKA (reference sequence). CDR3 size: 15 residues. For the CDR3, the DNA is TGCAGTGCTAGAGATTTCAGCGGGGGGCCCAATGAGCAGTTCTTC. It codes for CSARDFSGGPNEQFF.

The chain recombines TRBV2 with TRBJ2-3, with D maybe TRBD2 (5 bases). Germline CDR1 SNHLY, CDR2 FYNNEI. Between the trimmed V and J ends, which lost 0 bases and 1 base, there was a span of 8 bases. This CDR3 is built from 15 residues. CDR3 bases: TGTGCCAGCAGTGAAGCGCCAGCGGGCACAGATACGCAGTATTTT. Translated, it gives CASSEAPAGTDTQYF.

This chain links TRBV5-1 with TRBJ2-4; D remains ambiguous. The end of the DNA aligns better with TRBJ2-7, so the J call may be wrong. This CDR3 is built from 15 residues. CDR1 and CDR2 (germline): SGHRS, YFSETQ. CDR3 nucleotides: TGCGCCAGCAGCTTGGAGGTAGGGTCAGGCAACGAGCAGTACTTC. Its translation is CASSLEVGSGNEQYF.

V usage is TRBV14 and J usage is TRBJ1-1; 7 nucleotides align to TRBD1. The CDR3 spans 17 residues. The germline V gene has CDR1 SGHDN and CDR2 FVKESK. V lost 4 bases to trimming and J lost 4 bases; unmatched junction nucleotides: 15. The DNA for the CDR3 is TGTGCCAGCAGCCCACTCATCTCATTGACAGGGAGCACTGAAGCTTTCTTT. It translates to CASSPLISLTGSTEAFF.

The rearrangement links TRBV7-2 to TRBJ1-1; TRBD1 matches at 8 bases. Germline CDR1 is SGHTA and CDR2 is FQGNSA. There are 18 residues in the CDR3. Trimming removed 1 base from V and 1 base from J; junction bases left unmatched: 11. The CDR3 reads CASSLEQDRDFENTEAFF. The CDR3 nucleotides are TGTGCCAGCAGCTTAGAGCAGGACAGGGACTTTGAGAACACTGAAGCTTTCTTT.

The chain joins TRBV7-2 to TRBJ2-3; a weak D match, TRBD1 (5 bases). The CDR3 has 14 amino acids. Germline-derived CDR1 and CDR2 are SGHTA and FQGNSA. The V and J ends lost 2 bases and 4 bases respectively, with 10 bases between them. The CDR3 loop reads CASSLRAGPDTQYF. The CDR3 bases are TGTGCCAGCAGCTTAAGGGCAGGGCCAGATACGCAGTATTTT.

This clonotype occurred a few times. The chain combines TRBV9 with TRBJ2-5, with a weak D call TRBD2 (6 bases). CDR1 SGDLS and CDR2 YYNGEE come from the germline V gene. This CDR3 has 16 amino acids. The V and J ends lost 0 bases and 5 bases respectively, with 17 bases between them. CDR3 nucleotide sequence: TGTGCCAGCAGCGTAGATGTGGGACTCCTTGGGGAGACCCAGTACTTC. This sequence encodes CASSVDVGLLGETQYF.

The chain recombines TRBV4-2 with TRBJ1-5; 9 bases agree with TRBD1. Germline CDR1 reads LGHNA; CDR2 reads YNFKEQ. This CDR3 has 15 residues. The V and J ends lost 1 base and 6 bases, in that order; junction bases with no gene match: 4. CDR3 loop: CASSQGDRVFQPQHF. For the CDR3, the DNA is TGTGCCAGCAGCCAAGGGGACAGGGTATTTCAGCCCCAGCATTTT.

This clonotype was observed at least ten times. The V gene is TRBV4-1, the J gene TRBJ2-5, with D uncertain. The CDR3 loop spans 14 amino acids. Germline V gene data show CDR1 as MGHRA and CDR2 as YSYEKL. V lost 4 bases, J lost 5 bases, and 14 bases lay in between. DNA for the CDR3: TGCGCCAGCAGCCCGCTTGGTGTGTGGGAGACCCAGTACTTC. This gives the protein CASSPLGVWETQYF.

This CDR3 is CSASGIAGGAKNIQYF. CDR3 nucleotides: TGCAGTGCTAGTGGAATAGCGGGGGGAGCCAAAAACATTCAGTACTTC. This rearrangement joins TRBV20-1 to TRBJ2-4; TRBD2 agrees at 10 bases. This CDR3 is 16 amino acids long. Germline CDR1 and CDR2: DFQATT and SNEGSKA (reference sequence). After removal of 3 bases from V and 0 bases from J, the junction contained 5 bases not matched to a gene.

The table lists this clonotype with a few counts. The V call is TRBV12-3 or TRBV12-4, the J call TRBJ2-3; possible D gene TRBD2, 6 bases. V dropped 6 bases and J dropped 2 bases, with 12 bases sitting between them. The CDR3 is made up of 14 amino acids. The CDR3 nucleotides read TGTGCCAGCAGGTGGACTACTAACACAGATACGCAGTATTTT. Translation gives CASRWTTNTDTQYF.

The genes are TRBV20-1 and TRBJ2-3, with 10 bases aligning to TRBD2. V lost 6 bases to trimming and J lost 6 bases; unmatched junction nucleotides: 12. The CDR3 runs to 15 residues. Germline CDR1 is DFQATT and CDR2 is SNEGSKA (reference sequence). The DNA for the CDR3 is TGCAGTGCCCCCCTCATGGGTAGCGGGGGGGATACGCAGTATTTT. It encodes CSAPLMGSGGDTQYF.

This chain joins TRBV4-2 and TRBJ2-4; 7 bases fit TRBD1. V lost 5 bases, J lost 1 base, and 11 bases stayed unmatched. This CDR3 is built from 17 residues. Germline-derived CDR1 and CDR2 are LGHNA and YNFKEQ. CDR3 region: CASSLKRQGPAKNIQYF. In nucleotides, the CDR3 is TGTGCCAGCAGCTTAAAAAGACAGGGTCCGGCCAAAAACATTCAGTACTTC.

The CDR3 coding sequence is TGTGCCAGCAGCGTAGGGGCGGGGGTCGGAGAGCAGTTCTTC. The encoded protein is CASSVGAGVGEQFF. The rearrangement links TRBV9 to TRBJ2-1, with TRBD2 identical over 7 bases. CDR1 and CDR2 from the germline V gene are SGDLS and YYNGEE. The CDR3 has 14 residues. Unmatched junction bases numbered 7, after V lost 0 bases and J lost 10 bases.